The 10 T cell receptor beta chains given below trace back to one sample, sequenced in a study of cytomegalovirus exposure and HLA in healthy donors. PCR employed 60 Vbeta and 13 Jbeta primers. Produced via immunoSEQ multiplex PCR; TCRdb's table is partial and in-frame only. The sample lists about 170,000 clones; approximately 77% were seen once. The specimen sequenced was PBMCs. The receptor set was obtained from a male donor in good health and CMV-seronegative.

In DNA form, the CDR3 reads TGTGCCAGCTCACTTCCCGACAGGGGCTATGGCTACACCTTC. Its translation is CASSLPDRGYGYTF. The chain couples TRBV18 to TRBJ1-2; 8 nucleotides match TRBD1. Germline values: CDR1 KGHSH, CDR2 LQKENI. The CDR3 contains 14 residues. J gave up 4 bases and V 4 bases, and 5 bases lay outside the gene matches.

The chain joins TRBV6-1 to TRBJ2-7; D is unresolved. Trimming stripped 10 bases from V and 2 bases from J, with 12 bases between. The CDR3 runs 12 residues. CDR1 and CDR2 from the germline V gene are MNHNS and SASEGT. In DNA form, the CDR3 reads TGTGCCACTACCGCATATCCCTACGAGCAGTACTTC. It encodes CATTAYPYEQYF.

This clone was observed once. DNA of the CDR3: TGCGCCAGCAGCTTGCTACACAGTGCCGAGTACGAGCAGTACTTC. It codes for CASSLLHSAEYEQYF. The rearrangement joins TRBV5-1 to TRBJ2-7; D call uncertain. V lost 1 base to trimming and J lost 4 bases, with 15 bases between them. The CDR3 is made up of 15 amino acids. Germline V lookup: CDR1 SGHRS, CDR2 YFSETQ. Full variable domain (outside the CDR3, taken from reference TRBV5-1 and TRBJ2-7): KAGVTQTPRYLIKTRGQQVTLSCSPISGHRSVSWYQQTPGQGLQFLFEYFSETQRNKGNFPGRFSGRQFSNSRSEMNVSTLELGDSALYLCASSLLHSAEYEQYFGPGTRLTVT.

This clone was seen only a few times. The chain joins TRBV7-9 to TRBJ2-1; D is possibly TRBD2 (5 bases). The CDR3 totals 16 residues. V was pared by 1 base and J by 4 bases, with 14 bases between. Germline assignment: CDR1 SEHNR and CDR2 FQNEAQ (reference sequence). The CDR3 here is CASSLVKGEGYNEQFF. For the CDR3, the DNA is TGTGCCAGCAGCTTAGTCAAGGGAGAGGGATACAATGAGCAGTTCTTC.

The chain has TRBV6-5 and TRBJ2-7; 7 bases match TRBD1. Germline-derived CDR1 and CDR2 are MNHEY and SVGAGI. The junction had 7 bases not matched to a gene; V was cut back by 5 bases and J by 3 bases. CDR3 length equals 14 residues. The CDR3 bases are TGTGCCAGCAGTCCCAGGGGGAGAGTCTACGAGCAGTACTTC. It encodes CASSPRGRVYEQYF.

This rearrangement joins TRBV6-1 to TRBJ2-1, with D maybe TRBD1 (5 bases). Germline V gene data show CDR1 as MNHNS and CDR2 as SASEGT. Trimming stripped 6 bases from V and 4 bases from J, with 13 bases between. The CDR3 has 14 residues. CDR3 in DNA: TGTGCCAGCAGAGCAGGGTTGGCGTACAATGAGCAGTTCTTC. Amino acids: CASRAGLAYNEQFF.

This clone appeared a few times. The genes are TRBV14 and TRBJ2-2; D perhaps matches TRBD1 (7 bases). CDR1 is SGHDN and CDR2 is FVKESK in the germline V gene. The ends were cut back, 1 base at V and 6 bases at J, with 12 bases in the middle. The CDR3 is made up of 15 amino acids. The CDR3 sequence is CASSQVRGVAGELFF. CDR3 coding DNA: TGTGCCAGCAGCCAAGTCAGGGGGGTTGCCGGGGAGCTGTTTTTT.

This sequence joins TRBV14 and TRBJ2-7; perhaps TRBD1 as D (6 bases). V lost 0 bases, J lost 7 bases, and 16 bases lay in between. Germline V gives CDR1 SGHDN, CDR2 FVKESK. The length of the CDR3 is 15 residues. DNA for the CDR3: TGTGCCAGCAGCCAAGATACCCACAGGGTGAGGGAGCAGTACTTC. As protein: CASSQDTHRVREQYF. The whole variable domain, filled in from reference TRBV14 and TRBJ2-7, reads EAGVTQFPSHSVIEKGQTVTLRCDPISGHDNLYWYRRVMGKEIKFLLHFVKESKQDESGMPNNRFLAERTGGTYSTLKVQPAELEDSGVYFCASSQDTHRVREQYFGPGTRLTVT.

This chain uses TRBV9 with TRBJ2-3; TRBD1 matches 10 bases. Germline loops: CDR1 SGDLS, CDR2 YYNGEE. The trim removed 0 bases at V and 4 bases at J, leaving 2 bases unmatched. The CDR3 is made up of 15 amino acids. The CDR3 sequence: CASSVGQGAPDTQYF. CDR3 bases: TGTGCCAGCAGCGTAGGACAGGGGGCTCCAGATACGCAGTATTTT. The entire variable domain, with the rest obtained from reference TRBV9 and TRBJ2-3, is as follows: DSGVTQTPKHLITATGQRVTLRCSPRSGDLSVYWYQQSLDQGLQFLIQYYNGEERAKGNILERFSAQQFPDLHSELNLSSLELGDSALYFCASSVGQGAPDTQYFGPGTRLTVL.

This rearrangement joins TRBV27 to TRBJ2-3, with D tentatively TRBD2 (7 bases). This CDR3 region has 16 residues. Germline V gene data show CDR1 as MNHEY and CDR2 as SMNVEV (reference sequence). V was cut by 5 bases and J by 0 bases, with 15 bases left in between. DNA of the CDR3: TGTGCCAGCAGTAAAGCCGGGGGGCAGAGCACAGATACGCAGTATTTT. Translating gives CASSKAGGQSTDTQYF.